This T cell receptor (beta chain) appears in the sequencing data of a study of T cell clonotyping in hematopoietic cell transplantation. Comments on this clone: Its antigen is unidentified.

Germline V gene data show CDR1 as MDHEN and CDR2 as SYDVKM. The CDR3 has 16 residues. V shed 5 bases and J 8 bases; nucleotides not matched to a gene: 11. Study outcomes and limitations: No sorting was done, leaving CD4 and CD8 contributions mixed.

Libraries were prepared by immunoSEQ multiplex PCR; TCRdb keeps only in-frame clonotypes and omits some of them. The data hold roughly 80,000 clones, with 90% to 96% observed a single time. Stated time point: recipient sample about 28 days before transplant, after cytoreduction. The chain carries TRBV28 and TRBJ1-4; TRBD1 aligns across 10 bases. Sequenced here: peripheral blood mononuclear cells, sampled before stem cell transplant. The TCR sequence derives from a woman aged 50 to 60 with acute myeloid leukemia. Some clones in this sample may be carry-over from other donors' samples. CDR3 protein: CASSPSRQGAREKLFF. The DNA for the CDR3 is TGTGCCAGCAGTCCCAGTCGACAGGGGGCTAGGGAAAAACTGTTTTTT. The full variable domain, with the rest looked up from reference TRBV28 and TRBJ1-4, is DVKVTQSSRYLVKRTGEKVFLECVQDMDHENMFWYRQDPGLGLRLIYFSYDVKMKEKGDIPEGYSVSREKKERFSLILESASTNQTSMYLCASSPSRQGAREKLFFGSGTQLSVL.